This entry features one T cell receptor (beta chain) sequence. TCRdb re-derived calls from the RT-PCR reads in MiXCR, one entry per CDR3 protein. The table lists more than 550,000 distinct CDR3 sequences, around 11% of them singletons, with 9.5% to 12% in the top ten. This sample was included in a study of response to subunit inactivated influenza vaccine. Germline CDR1 and CDR2: LGHNA and YNFKEQ. There are 19 residues in the CDR3. With V trimmed by 3 bases and J by 3 bases, 17 bases remained unmatched. This sample was also put to use in a study of T cells expressing NK-cell markers. That source notes: The TCR beta cDNA came from 5'RACE template switching with UMIs. Restriction of the sorted population to alpha-beta TCR T cells was achieved in several experiments with an anti-gamma-delta TCR antibody. The contribution of dominant NKG2C+ clonotypes to CD8+ T cells in five to seven donors was 1.0-7.0%. These clonotypes also led the CD3+CD56-NKG2C+ fraction in a handful of donors. HCMV specificity was not established for the expanded NKG2C+ T cell clones.

This chain joins TRBV4-2 and TRBJ2-3, with 8 nucleotides matching TRBD2. Sequenced here: PBMCs from blood, sampled on the day of vaccination. The clonotype comes from a man aged 45-60 years who received an inactivated influenza vaccine. In DNA form, the CDR3 reads TGTGCCAGCAGCCATGAGGAGGCGGGAGGTATCGGTTGGACAGATACGCAGTATTTT. It yields the protein CASSHEEAGGIGWTDTQYF.